These 22 T cell receptor beta chains were sequenced from one sample in a study of Ad26.COV2.S vaccination and SARS-CoV-2 variants. Profiled with immunoSEQ multiplex PCR; TCRdb holds only in-frame clones, not every one. Among 410,000 or so clones listed, 92% were seen once. Treatment meaning: some 20 received Ad26.COV2.S at low or high dose, single or two shots; a few received placebo; per-sample allocation not given. Material that was analyzed had been drawn on day 63 after the first vaccine or placebo injection. The material sequenced was peripheral blood, taken in a trial of Ad26.COV2.S vaccine versus placebo. These receptors all come from a person between 18 and 65 years old who received the Ad26.COV2.S COVID-19 vaccine or a placebo.

This clone was recorded only once. The rearrangement joins TRBV3-1 (or the pseudogene TRBV3-2) to TRBJ1-2; 7 nucleotides agree with TRBD1. The germline gives CDR1 LGHDT, CDR2 YNNKEL (reference sequence). V dropped 1 base and J dropped 5; count of bases not matched to a gene: 7. The CDR3 runs 15 residues. The CDR3 DNA reads as TGTGCCAGCAGCCAAGTGGTAGGGGGCTCTTATGGCTACACCTTC. It is translated as CASSQVVGGSYGYTF.

V usage is TRBV7-9 and J usage is TRBJ1-5; a weak D match, TRBD1 (5 bases). CDR3 length: 15 residues. The V end lost 5 bases, the J end lost 0 bases, and 11 bases lay between the germline ends. Germline V gene lookup returns CDR1 SEHNR and CDR2 FQNEAQ (reference sequence). The CDR3 coding sequence is TGTGCCAGCAGCCCAGGGTTAAATAGCAATCAGCCCCAGCATTTT. Residues: CASSPGLNSNQPQHF.

This clone was recorded a few times. V and J are TRBV6-2 or TRBV6-3 and TRBJ2-1; possible D gene TRBD1, 6 bases. Trimming pared 1 base from V and 9 bases from J, leaving 10 bases between. This CDR3 comprises 13 residues. The germline V gene encodes CDR1 MNHEY and CDR2 SVGEGT. The CDR3 DNA reads TGTGCCAGCAGTTACTTCGGACAGCCTGAGCAGTTCTTC. It codes for CASSYFGQPEQFF.

This chain connects TRBV6-5 to TRBJ2-7; TRBD1 matches 8 bases. V trimming: 2 bases; J trimming: 4 bases; junction bases outside the gene matches: 7. Germline assignment: CDR1 MNHEY and CDR2 SVGAGI. CDR3 length: 15 residues. DNA for the CDR3: TGTGCCAGCAGTTACACCCAGGGGGCCGTATACGAGCAGTACTTC. Amino acid sequence: CASSYTQGAVYEQYF.

V and J are TRBV12-3 or TRBV12-4 and TRBJ2-3; TRBD1 agrees at 8 bases. The CDR3 spans 12 residues. V trimming: 6 bases; J trimming: 8 bases; junction bases outside the gene matches: 4. CDR3 protein: CASRQGETTQYF. Written as DNA, the CDR3 is TGTGCCAGCAGACAGGGGGAGACTACGCAGTATTTT.

This clone was counted ten times or more. The chain carries TRBV6-1 and TRBJ2-3; 8 bases align to TRBD2. This CDR3 is built from 15 residues. The germline CDR1 and CDR2 sequences are MNHNS and SASEGT. Germline trimming cut 1 base from V and 4 bases from J; bases unmatched to any gene: 4. Here the CDR3 reads CASSEETGGPDTQYF. The CDR3 DNA sequence: TGTGCCAGCAGTGAAGAGACGGGGGGGCCAGATACGCAGTATTTT.

This chain connects TRBV15 to TRBJ2-1; tentatively, D is TRBD1 or TRBD2 (5 bases each). CDR1 is LNHNV, CDR2 YYDKDF, per germline (reference sequence). The CDR3 loop spans 15 amino acids. The V end lost 0 bases, the J end lost 7 bases, and 13 bases lay between the germline ends. The chain's CDR3 is CATSRDRQWGNEQFF. The CDR3 nucleotides are TGTGCCACCAGCAGAGATCGACAGTGGGGGAATGAGCAGTTCTTC.

The genes are TRBV7-2 and TRBJ1-2, with D possibly being TRBD1 (6 bases). The length of the CDR3 is 16 residues. Per the germline V gene, CDR1 is SGHTA and CDR2 is FQGNSA. V was clipped by 3 bases and J by 4 bases, with 18 bases between them. CDR3 sequence (DNA): TGTGCCAGCAGCTTCGGGGCAGCCCGAGGGGGCTATGGCTACACCTTC. This gives the protein CASSFGAARGGYGYTF.

V gene TRBV11-2 combines with J gene TRBJ2-5; D possibly corresponds to TRBD2 (5 bases). Between the trimmed V and J ends, which lost 1 base and 5 bases, there was a span of 11 bases. CDR1 SGHAT and CDR2 FQNNGV come from the germline V gene. The CDR3 has 14 residues. DNA for the CDR3: TGTGCCAGCAGCTTAGGTCGCGGGCTCGAGACCCAGTACTTC. Amino acids: CASSLGRGLETQYF.

This chain joins TRBV3-1 (or the pseudogene TRBV3-2) and TRBJ2-7; no clear D gene. The CDR3 covers 13 residues. V gave up 6 bases and J gave up 2 bases, with 11 bases separating them. Germline V gene lookup returns CDR1 LGHDT and CDR2 YNNKEL (reference sequence). The CDR3 DNA reads as TGTGCCAGCAGTGCTACCGTCGCCTACGAGCAGTACTTC. It encodes CASSATVAYEQYF.

This chain connects TRBV9 to TRBJ2-3; TRBD1 or TRBD2 may be the D gene (5 bases each). V gave up 3 bases and J gave up 6 bases, with 14 bases separating them. This CDR3 is built from 14 residues. From germline, CDR1 is SGDLS and CDR2 YYNGEE. CDR3 sequence reads: CASSAGPPPDTQYF. The CDR3 coding sequence is TGTGCCAGCAGCGCGGGACCTCCGCCCGATACGCAGTATTTT.

The gene calls are TRBV5-8 and TRBJ2-7, with D perhaps matching TRBD2 (6 bases). Germline CDR1 SGHTS, CDR2 YDEGEE. Trimming removed 3 bases at V and 1 base at J, with 17 bases between. The CDR3 contains 16 residues. CDR3 amino acids: CASSSLKLGGSYEQYF. In DNA, the CDR3 is TGTGCCAGCAGCTCTCTCAAGTTAGGAGGGTCCTACGAGCAGTACTTC.

The V gene is TRBV2, the J gene TRBJ1-6; TRBD1 agrees at 9 bases. CDR1 SNHLY and CDR2 FYNNEI come from the germline V gene. Trimming cost V 6 bases and J 6 bases; bases outside gene matches: 3. The CDR3 is 14 amino acids. CDR3 DNA: TGTGCCAGCAGGGGACAGGGTGGTAATTCACCCCTCCACTTT. This translates into CASRGQGGNSPLHF.

The chain uses TRBV18 and TRBJ1-4; possible D gene TRBD1, 5 bases. Germline V gene data show CDR1 as KGHSH and CDR2 as LQKENI. The CDR3 sequence is 16 residues long. Trimming shortened V by 5 bases and J by 0 bases, and 13 bases separated the two germline ends. This CDR3 is CASSNTYRTTNEKLFF. CDR3 nucleotide sequence: TGTGCCAGCTCAAATACTTACAGGACAACTAATGAAAAACTGTTTTTT.

This chain links TRBV7-2 with TRBJ2-2; D is uncertain. The CDR3 spans 19 residues. CDR1 is SGHTA, CDR2 FQGNSA, per germline. V was clipped by 4 bases and J by 3 bases, with 24 bases between them. This CDR3 is CASSSDRAPFWGHTGELFF. DNA for the CDR3: TGTGCCAGCAGCTCCGACCGTGCCCCCTTTTGGGGTCACACCGGGGAGCTGTTTTTT.

This clone was recorded only once. This sample includes further DNA sequences coding for the same CDR3. The gene calls are TRBV3-1 (or the pseudogene TRBV3-2) and TRBJ1-4, with D maybe TRBD1 (6 bases). Germline values: CDR1 LGHDT, CDR2 YNNKEL (reference sequence). V gave up 1 base and J gave up 11 bases, with 20 bases separating them. The CDR3 is 16 amino acids. The CDR3, as DNA: TGTGCCAGCAGCCAAGGGAGATCGGGACAAATAATGAAACTGTTTTTT. Residues: CASSQGRSGQIMKLFF.

In this sample, this clone turned up once. The chain combines TRBV14 with TRBJ2-3, with TRBD2 identical over 9 bases. Losses at the gene ends were 4 bases for V and 2 bases for J; bases not matched to a gene: 7. In germline, CDR1 is SGHDN, CDR2 FVKESK. This CDR3 is built from 16 residues. This CDR3 reads CASSLPGLAFTDTQYF. The CDR3 bases are TGTGCCAGCAGCCTACCGGGACTAGCCTTCACAGATACGCAGTATTTT. Full variable domain (remainder filled in from reference TRBV14 and TRBJ2-3): EAGVTQFPSHSVIEKGQTVTLRCDPISGHDNLYWYRRVMGKEIKFLLHFVKESKQDESGMPNNRFLAERTGGTYSTLKVQPAELEDSGVYFCASSLPGLAFTDTQYFGPGTRLTVL.

This clone appeared a few times. The chain couples TRBV10-3 to TRBJ1-5; D is possibly TRBD1 (6 bases). This CDR3 spans 13 amino acids. Germline V gives CDR1 ENHRY, CDR2 SYGVKD. V lost 4 bases to trimming and J lost 3 bases, with 7 bases between them. CDR3 in DNA: TGTGCCATCAGTGGACAGGACAATCAGCCCCAGCATTTT. It yields the protein CAISGQDNQPQHF.

This chain links TRBV4-3 with TRBJ2-7; perhaps D is TRBD1 or TRBD2 (5 bases each). The V gene lost 0 bases and the J gene lost 2 bases, with 11 bases spanning the gap. The CDR3 is 15 amino acids. In germline, CDR1 is LGHNA, CDR2 YSLEER. CDR3: CASSQDRGKTYEQYF. CDR3 DNA: TGCGCCAGCAGCCAAGATCGGGGCAAGACCTACGAGCAGTACTTC.

V and J are TRBV12-3 or TRBV12-4 and TRBJ2-1; D not certain. Trimming shortened V by 2 bases and J by 6 bases, and 8 bases separated the two germline ends. This CDR3 comprises 13 residues. The CDR3 sequence is CASSLSALNEQFF. The CDR3 DNA reads as TGTGCCAGCAGTTTATCAGCCCTCAATGAGCAGTTCTTC.

The chain carries TRBV28 and TRBJ1-5, with no clear D. Germline V gene sequence: CDR1 MDHEN, CDR2 SYDVKM. V was cut by 4 bases and J by 7 bases, with 8 bases left in between. The CDR3 has 12 amino acids. CDR3 amino acids: CASSSSWQPQHF. In DNA form, the CDR3 reads TGTGCCAGCAGTTCCTCCTGGCAGCCCCAGCATTTT.

The chain employs TRBV5-1 and TRBJ2-2; 8 bases align to TRBD1. The CDR3 has 15 amino acids. Trimming at V came to 2 bases and at J to 7 bases, leaving 7 bases not matched to a gene. CDR1 SGHRS and CDR2 YFSETQ come from the germline V gene. The DNA for the CDR3 is TGCGCCAGCAGCTTCTGGCAGGGGGCATTCGGGGAGCTGTTTTTT. This codes for CASSFWQGAFGELFF.